The 21 T cell receptor beta chains presented below share a single source sample, sequenced in a study of T cell responses to AZD1222 COVID-19 vaccine. Measured with immunoSEQ multiplex PCR; TCRdb has only the in-frame clones, and not every one. This table has approximately 120,000 clones, around 80% appearing once. Source: peripheral blood, taken 28 days after the second AZD1222 dose. The receptors were gathered from an adult who received the AZD1222 COVID-19 vaccine.

This sequence joins TRBV3-1 (or the pseudogene TRBV3-2) and TRBJ1-3, with D maybe TRBD1 (5 bases). This CDR3 region has 13 residues. Trimming removed 3 bases from V and 5 bases from J, with 8 bases in between. Germline loops: CDR1 LGHDT, CDR2 YNNKEL (reference sequence). CDR3 amino acids: CASSHQGRNTIYF. The CDR3 nucleotides read TGTGCCAGCAGCCACCAGGGTAGAAACACCATATATTTT.

The J gene is TRBJ1-5, the V gene TRBV24-1; no clear D gene. Trimming took 0 bases from V and 14 from J, leaving 10 bases between them. CDR3 length equals 12 residues. The V gene's germline CDR1 is KGHDR and CDR2 SFDVKD. The CDR3 is CATSDLTSVKHF. Here the CDR3 DNA reads TGTGCCACCAGTGATTTGACCTCAGTCAAGCATTTT.

This chain links TRBV18 with TRBJ1-1; D remains unclear. The CDR3 length is 14 residues. V dropped 3 bases and J dropped 1 base, with 9 bases sitting between them. Germline assignment: CDR1 KGHSH and CDR2 LQKENI. DNA for the CDR3: TGTGCCAGCTCACCGTCGGGCCCGAACACTGAAGCTTTCTTT. It codes for CASSPSGPNTEAFF.

The gene calls are TRBV19 and TRBJ1-6; 11 bases match TRBD1. Losses at the gene ends were 6 bases for V and 4 bases for J; bases not matched to a gene: 11. Germline CDR1 is LNHDA and CDR2 is SQIVND (reference sequence). The CDR3 has 18 residues. CDR3 sequence reads: CASRYKTGTGGYNSPLHF. Written as DNA, the CDR3 is TGTGCCAGTAGATATAAAACCGGGACAGGGGGTTATAATTCACCCCTCCACTTT.

The chain recombines TRBV18 with TRBJ2-3; 8 nucleotides line up with TRBD1. The CDR3 has 14 amino acids. Germline CDR1 KGHSH, CDR2 LQKENI. The V gene end was trimmed by 1 base and the J gene end by 5 bases; junction bases not matched to a gene: 2. The CDR3 DNA sequence: TGTGCCAGCTCACCACGGGACAGGAGAGATACGCAGTATTTT. It codes for CASSPRDRRDTQYF.

This sequence joins TRBV27 and TRBJ2-2; D is possibly TRBD1 (6 bases). V was pared by 7 bases and J by 4 bases, with 13 bases between. In germline, CDR1 is MNHEY, CDR2 SMNVEV (reference sequence). The length of the CDR3 is 14 residues. The CDR3: CASTRGQSTGELFF. CDR3 in DNA: TGTGCCAGCACTCGCGGACAGAGCACCGGGGAGCTGTTTTTT.

The chain is built from TRBV7-2 and TRBJ2-7; possibly TRBD1 for D (5 bases). Trimming removed 5 bases from V and 3 bases from J, with 14 bases in between. The V gene's germline CDR1 is SGHTA and CDR2 FQGNSA. There are 14 residues in the CDR3. The CDR3 DNA follows: TGTGCCAGCAGCCGGGTGGGGCAGGGCTACGAGCAGTACTTC. Translation: CASSRVGQGYEQYF. Supplemented by reference TRBV7-2 and TRBJ2-7, the full variable domain reads GAGVSQSPSNKVTEKGKDVELRCDPISGHTALYWYRQSLGQGLEFLIYFQGNSAPDKSGLPSDRFSAERTGGSVSTLTIQRTQQEDSAVYLCASSRVGQGYEQYFGPGTRLTVT.

This sequence joins TRBV20-1 and TRBJ2-7; 9 bases fit TRBD2. The length of the CDR3 is 14 residues. From germline, CDR1 is DFQATT and CDR2 SNEGSKA (reference sequence). With 3 bases clipped from V and 3 bases from J, the junction kept 6 bases outside the gene matches. As DNA, the CDR3 is TGCAGTGCTAGTAGCGGGGGAAACCTCTACGAGCAGTACTTC. Translating gives CSASSGGNLYEQYF.

The chain uses TRBV5-6 and TRBJ1-3; D unclear. Trimming left V 4 bases short and J 7 bases short, with 9 bases between. This CDR3 has 12 amino acids. Germline CDR1 and CDR2: SGHDT and YYEEEE. This CDR3 is CASSLNENTIYF. As DNA, the CDR3 is TGTGCCAGCAGCCTCAATGAGAACACCATATATTTT. Supplemented by reference TRBV5-6 and TRBJ1-3, the full variable domain reads DAGVTQSPTHLIKTRGQQVTLRCSPKSGHDTVSWYQQALGQGPQFIFQYYEEEERQRGNFPDRFSGHQFPNYSSELNVNALLLGDSALYLCASSLNENTIYFGEGSWLTVV.

The chain links TRBV19 to TRBJ2-7, with unresolved D. The CDR3 consists of 15 residues. From germline, CDR1 is LNHDA and CDR2 SQIVND (reference sequence). V lost 5 bases to trimming and J lost 2 bases, with 16 bases between them. CDR3 protein: CASSFLQGSTYEQYF. The CDR3 nucleotides are TGTGCCAGTAGTTTCCTTCAAGGATCAACCTACGAGCAGTACTTC.

The V gene is TRBV7-9, the J gene TRBJ1-4; the D gene is possibly TRBD1 (6 bases). The ends were cut back, 1 base at V and 3 bases at J, with 12 bases in the middle. The germline V gene encodes CDR1 SEHNR and CDR2 FQNEAQ (reference sequence). There are 16 residues in the CDR3. The CDR3 bases are TGTGCCAGCAGCTTAGACAGGGTGGAGGCTAATGAAAAACTGTTTTTT. Translated, it gives CASSLDRVEANEKLFF.

The chain recombines TRBV18 with TRBJ1-1, with D possibly being TRBD1 (6 bases). The CDR3 runs 15 residues. V lost 2 bases and J 2 bases, leaving 12 bases between the germline ends. Germline lookup yields CDR1 KGHSH and CDR2 LQKENI. CDR3 DNA sequence: TGTGCCAGCTCACCAGAGCTAGGGGGTAACACTGAAGCTTTCTTT. This translates into CASSPELGGNTEAFF. The whole variable domain, filled in from reference TRBV18 and TRBJ1-1, reads NAGVMQNPRHLVRRRGQEARLRCSPMKGHSHVYWYRQLPEEGLKFMVYLQKENIIDESGMPKERFSAEFPKEGPSILRIQQVVRGDSAAYFCASSPELGGNTEAFFGQGTRLTVV.

The chain recombines TRBV7-2 with TRBJ2-3, with 12 bases aligning to TRBD2. J was trimmed by 2 bases and V by 8 bases; bases with no gene match: 5. CDR1 SGHTA and CDR2 FQGNSA come from the germline V gene. This CDR3 is built from 15 residues. The CDR3 DNA follows: TGTGCCAGCTCGACTAGCGGGGGAAACACAGATACGCAGTATTTT. Protein sequence: CASSTSGGNTDTQYF.

The J gene is TRBJ1-2, the V gene TRBV5-5; 8 positions match TRBD1. Germline CDR1 SGHKS, CDR2 YYEKEE (reference sequence). This CDR3 is built from 16 residues. Trimming removed 4 bases from V and 1 base from J; junction bases left unmatched: 9. The CDR3 loop reads CASSRSGTGVNYGYTF. Written as DNA, the CDR3 is TGTGCCAGCAGCAGATCCGGGACAGGAGTTAACTATGGCTACACCTTC.

This sequence joins TRBV4-3 and TRBJ1-3, with unresolved D. CDR3 length: 16 amino acids. The germline V gene encodes CDR1 LGHNA and CDR2 YSLEER. V was cut by 2 bases and J by 0 bases, with 11 bases left in between. CDR3 loop: CASSQYGAYSGNTIYF. CDR3 DNA sequence: TGCGCCAGCAGCCAATACGGCGCTTACTCTGGAAACACCATATATTTT.

The gene calls are TRBV6-2 or TRBV6-3 and TRBJ1-1; no clear D. V lost 4 bases and J 0 bases, leaving 6 bases between the germline ends. Per the germline V gene, CDR1 is MNHEY and CDR2 is SVGEGT. The CDR3 totals 13 residues. CDR3: CASSLVMNTEAFF. CDR3 sequence (DNA): TGTGCCAGCAGTTTAGTAATGAACACTGAAGCTTTCTTT.

The chain uses TRBV15 and TRBJ2-1; 8 nucleotides line up with TRBD2. The CDR3 extends over 14 amino acids. CDR1 and CDR2 from the germline V gene are LNHNV and YYDKDF (reference sequence). Losses at the gene ends were 5 bases for V and 7 bases for J; bases not matched to a gene: 7. Written as DNA, the CDR3 is TGTGCCACCAGCCCCGGGGGGGCCAGGAATGAGCAGTTCTTC. Translated, it gives CATSPGGARNEQFF.

The J gene is TRBJ2-7, the V gene TRBV7-2; TRBD1 matches at 7 bases. The CDR3 is 14 residues long. After removal of 2 bases from V and 1 base from J, the junction contained 2 bases not matched to a gene. CDR1 and CDR2 (germline): SGHTA, FQGNSA. The CDR3 DNA is TGTGCCAGCAGCTTATCGGGACAGTCCTACGAGCAGTACTTC. Protein: CASSLSGQSYEQYF.

The genes are TRBV6-5 and TRBJ2-7; the D is unclear. The CDR3 is 14 residues long. CDR1 and CDR2 (germline): MNHEY, SVGAGI. V was pared by 4 bases and J by 0 bases, with 10 bases between. CDR3 sequence reads: CASSSMGSSYEQYF. CDR3 nucleotides: TGTGCCAGCAGTTCCATGGGAAGCTCCTACGAGCAGTACTTC.

This clone was found a few times. The gene calls are TRBV7-2 and TRBJ2-3; no firm D call. Trimming cost V 1 base and J 2 bases, with 13 bases left between them. Germline V gene sequence: CDR1 SGHTA, CDR2 FQGNSA. CDR3 length: 16 residues. The CDR3 spells CASSLDDLLPTDTQYF. Here the CDR3 DNA reads TGTGCCAGCAGCTTAGATGACCTCCTGCCCACAGATACGCAGTATTTT.

The V call is TRBV9, the J call TRBJ2-7; 7 bases fit TRBD2. The trim removed 0 bases at V and 2 bases at J, leaving 5 bases unmatched. Germline-derived CDR1 and CDR2 are SGDLS and YYNGEE. The CDR3 spans 15 residues. CDR3 DNA: TGTGCCAGCAGCGTAGGGGGAGGGCACACCTACGAGCAGTACTTC. Protein product: CASSVGGGHTYEQYF.